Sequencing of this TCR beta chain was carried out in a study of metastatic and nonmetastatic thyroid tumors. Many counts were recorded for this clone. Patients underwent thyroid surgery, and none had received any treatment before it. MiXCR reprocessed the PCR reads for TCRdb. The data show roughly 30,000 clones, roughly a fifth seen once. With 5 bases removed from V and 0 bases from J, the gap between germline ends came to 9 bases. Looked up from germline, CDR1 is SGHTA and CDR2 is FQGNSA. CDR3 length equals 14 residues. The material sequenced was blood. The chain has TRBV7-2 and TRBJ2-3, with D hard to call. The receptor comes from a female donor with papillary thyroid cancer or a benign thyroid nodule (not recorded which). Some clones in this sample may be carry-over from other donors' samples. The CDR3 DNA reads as TGTGCCAGCAGCCTTTACTCTAGCACAGATACGCAGTATTTT. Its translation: CASSLYSSTDTQYF. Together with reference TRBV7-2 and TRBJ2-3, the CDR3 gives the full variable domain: GAGVSQSPSNKVTEKGKDVELRCDPISGHTALYWYRQSLGQGLEFLIYFQGNSAPDKSGLPSDRFSAERTGGSVSTLTIQRTQQEDSAVYLCASSLYSSTDTQYFGPGTRLTVL.